Below are 2 T cell receptor beta chains sequenced from a single sample in a study of OX40 agonist ivuxolimab in advanced cancers. Using immunoSEQ multiplex PCR, the repertoire was profiled, and TCRdb retains in-frame clones only, with some absent. Among approximately 91,000 clones listed, around 86% were seen once. The sequencing here drew on CD4+ or CD8+ T cells sorted from blood, taken in a trial of the OX40 agonist ivuxolimab. The receptor source for this set is an adult with an advanced solid tumor such as melanoma, head and neck, liver or kidney cancer.

The chain is built from TRBV21-1 and TRBJ1-1. TRBV21-1 is designated a pseudogene. This CDR3 comprises 15 residues. Here the CDR3 reads CASSPRDQSNTEAFF. CDR3 in DNA: TGTGCCAGCAGTCCGCGAGATCAAAGTAACACTGAAGCTTTCTTT.

This clone was observed a single time. The rearrangement links TRBV10-1 to TRBJ2-1; the match to TRBD1 covers 8 bases. Germline values: CDR1 WNHNN, CDR2 SYGVQD (reference sequence). Trimming at V came to 6 bases and at J to 4 bases, leaving 2 bases not matched to a gene. CDR3 length: 13 residues. The CDR3 nucleotides are TGCGCCAGCAGCGACAGGGGATACAATGAGCAGTTCTTC. Translating gives CASSDRGYNEQFF.